This T cell receptor (beta chain) was found in a study of cytomegalovirus exposure and HLA in healthy donors. Study in general: Most donors, around 81% of roughly 400 genotyped, fell in the Caucasian-associated ancestry cluster.

Findings of the study overall: TCR beta sequences numbering about 17,000 were associated with HLA alleles at 0.05 false discovery rate in a later analysis. Evidence from a later analysis indicated that most CMV-associated TCR beta chains looked HLA-restricted.

The primer mix had 60 Vbeta and 13 Jbeta primers. Profiled with immunoSEQ multiplex PCR; TCRdb holds only in-frame clones, not every one. Seen here are 100,000 or so clones, roughly four fifths observed once, and the top ten hold more than 3%. CDR3 length equals 18 residues. V lost 5 bases and J lost 4; bases outside the gene matches: 11. The germline V gene has CDR1 SGHAT and CDR2 FQNNGV. Points on this clone: What it recognizes is unknown.

Sequenced: PBMCs. The clonotype originates from a middle-aged man in good health and CMV-seronegative. V is TRBV11-2 and J is TRBJ2-2; 12 bases match TRBD2. DNA of the CDR3: TGTGCCAGCAGCCGACCCACCGGGACTAGCGGGCCCACCGGGGAGCTGTTTTTT. As protein: CASSRPTGTSGPTGELFF.